A single sample gave rise to the 2 T cell receptor beta chains below, sequenced in a study of blood T cell repertoires in COVID-19. Clones were read by immunoSEQ multiplex PCR, and TCRdb kept only the in-frame ones, dropping some. The sample yields some 220,000 clones, about 80% seen once. The sample taken for sequencing was peripheral blood. The receptor source for this set is an older woman with acute or convalescent COVID-19.

The chain combines TRBV4-1 with TRBJ1-5, with TRBD1 identical over 9 bases. The V gene's germline CDR1 is MGHRA and CDR2 YSYEKL. The V segment lost 4 bases and the J segment 4 bases; nucleotides outside the gene matches: 5. The CDR3 is 15 residues long. The CDR3 region is CASSLEGQGNQPQHF. For the CDR3, the DNA is TGCGCCAGCAGCCTGGAGGGACAGGGAAATCAGCCCCAGCATTTT.

This chain connects TRBV12-5 to TRBJ1-2; 11 positions agree with TRBD1. Trimming at V came to 6 bases and at J to 2 bases, leaving 8 bases not matched to a gene. This CDR3 is built from 16 residues. Germline loops: CDR1 LGHNT, CDR2 FRNRAP. The CDR3 region is CASGLQGTGGNYGYTF. The CDR3 DNA reads TGTGCTAGTGGCCTACAGGGGACAGGGGGGAACTATGGCTACACCTTC. The full variable domain, rest sourced from reference TRBV12-5 and TRBJ1-2, is DARVTQTPRHKVTEMGQEVTMRCQPILGHNTVFWYRQTMMQGLELLAYFRNRAPLDDSGMPKDRFSAEMPDATLATLKIQPSEPRDSAVYFCASGLQGTGGNYGYTFGSGTRLTVV.